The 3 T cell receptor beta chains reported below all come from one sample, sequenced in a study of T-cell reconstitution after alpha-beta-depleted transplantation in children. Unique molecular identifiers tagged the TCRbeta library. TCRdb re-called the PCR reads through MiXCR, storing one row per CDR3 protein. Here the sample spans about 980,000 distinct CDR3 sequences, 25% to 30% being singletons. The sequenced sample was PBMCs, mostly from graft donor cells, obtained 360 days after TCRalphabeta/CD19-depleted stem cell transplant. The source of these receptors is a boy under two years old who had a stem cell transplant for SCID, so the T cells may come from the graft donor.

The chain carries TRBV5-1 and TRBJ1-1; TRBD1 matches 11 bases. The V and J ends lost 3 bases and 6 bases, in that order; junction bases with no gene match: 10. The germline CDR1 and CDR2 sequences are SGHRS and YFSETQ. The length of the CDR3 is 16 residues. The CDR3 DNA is TGCGCCAGCAGCTCCGGACAGGGGGCGCGATGGGCTGAAGCTTTCTTT. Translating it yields CASSSGQGARWAEAFF.

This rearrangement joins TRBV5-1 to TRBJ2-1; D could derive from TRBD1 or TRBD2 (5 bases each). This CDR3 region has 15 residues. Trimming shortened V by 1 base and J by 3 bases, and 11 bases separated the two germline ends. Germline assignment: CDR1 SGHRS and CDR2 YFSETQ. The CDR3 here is CASSLRGVDYNEQFF. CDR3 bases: TGCGCCAGCAGCTTGAGGGGAGTAGACTACAATGAGCAGTTCTTC.

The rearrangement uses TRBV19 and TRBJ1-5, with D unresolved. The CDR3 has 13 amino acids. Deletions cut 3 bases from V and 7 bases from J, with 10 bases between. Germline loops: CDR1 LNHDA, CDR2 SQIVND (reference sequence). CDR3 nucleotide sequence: TGTGCCAGTAGTATTGTTGGGGAGCAGCCCCAGCATTTT. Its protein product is CASSIVGEQPQHF.